Below are 27 T cell receptor beta chains sequenced from a single sample in a study of T-cell memory formation after mild COVID-19. In TCRdb, the 5' RACE reads were re-called with MiXCR into one record per CDR3 protein. The table shows around 300,000 distinct CDR3 sequences, with roughly 13% occurring only once. The specimen was PBMCs or a T cell subset sorted from them (not recorded which). The receptor set was obtained from a man aged 18 to 29 who had mild COVID-19 (a few samples of this study predate the infection). Cell type and time point are not known.

V is TRBV3-1 and J is TRBJ2-3, with D perhaps matching TRBD1 (5 bases). V lost 1 base to trimming and J lost 11 bases, with 10 bases between them. The CDR3 length is 12 residues. Looked up from germline, CDR1 is LGHDT and CDR2 is YNNKEL (reference sequence). CDR3 region: CASSQGGSGQYF. CDR3 nucleotides: TGTGCCAGCAGCCAAGGGGGCAGTGGGCAGTATTTT.

This clonotype was seen ten or more times. This chain joins TRBV9 and TRBJ1-1; D perhaps matches TRBD1 (6 bases). V was cut by 4 bases and J by 8 bases, with 18 bases left in between. Germline CDR1 reads SGDLS; CDR2 reads YYNGEE. This CDR3 region has 14 residues. The CDR3 nucleotides read TGTGCCAGCAGCCAGGGCGACAGGACGTACGAAGCTTTCTTT. It yields the protein CASSQGDRTYEAFF.

By sample fraction, this clonotype is medium-sized. This chain joins TRBV6-2 or TRBV6-3 and TRBJ2-5; TRBD2 aligns across 7 bases. Germline-derived CDR1 and CDR2 are MNHEY and SVGEGT. CDR3 length: 14 residues. With 2 bases clipped from V and 4 bases from J, the junction kept 4 bases outside the gene matches. CDR3 sequence reads: CASSYEGGVETQYF. The CDR3 region has the DNA TGTGCCAGCAGTTACGAGGGAGGGGTAGAGACCCAGTACTTC.

The chain's CDR3 is CASSFRGLHPITDTQYF. Here the CDR3 DNA reads TGTGCCAGCAGCTTCAGGGGGCTCCACCCGATCACAGATACGCAGTATTTT. The chain is built from TRBV7-9 and TRBJ2-3; 8 bases match TRBD1. Per the germline V gene, CDR1 is SEHNR and CDR2 is FQNEAQ (reference sequence). Trimming took 3 bases from V and 2 from J; bases not matched to a gene: 10. The CDR3 is 17 residues long. The full variable domain, its missing parts supplied by reference TRBV7-9 and TRBJ2-3, is DTGVSQNPRHKITKRGQNVTFRCDPISEHNRLYWYRQTLGQGPEFLTYFQNEAQLEKSRLLSDRFSAERPKGSFSTLEIQRTEQGDSAMYLCASSFRGLHPITDTQYFGPGTRLTVL.

This clonotype showed up many times. The chain combines TRBV4-1 with TRBJ2-1; no definite D call. Germline assignment: CDR1 MGHRA and CDR2 YSYEKL. The CDR3 sequence is 13 residues long. Trimming took 5 bases from V and 5 from J, leaving 10 bases between them. The CDR3 loop is CASSYLGNNEQFF. The CDR3 coding sequence is TGCGCCAGCAGCTATCTGGGGAACAATGAGCAGTTCTTC.

V is TRBV7-8 and J is TRBJ2-1; the match to TRBD2 covers 7 bases. J gave up 8 bases and V 3 bases, and 16 bases lay outside the gene matches. The CDR3 runs 17 residues. From germline, CDR1 is SGHVS and CDR2 FQNEAQ. The CDR3 DNA sequence: TGTGCCAGCAGCTTCTTCCTTTGGGAGCGGGGCTGGGATGAGCAGTTCTTC. Translation: CASSFFLWERGWDEQFF.

This chain uses TRBV12-3 or TRBV12-4 with TRBJ1-6, with D possibly TRBD1 on 6 matching bases. The CDR3 is 12 residues long. Trimming cost V 11 bases and J 9 bases, with 14 bases left between them. CDR3: CAAGEGVSPLHF. DNA for the CDR3: TGTGCCGCGGGGGAGGGGGTTTCACCCCTCCACTTT.

The rearrangement uses TRBV7-2 and TRBJ2-7; 7 nucleotides agree with TRBD1. This CDR3 region has 15 residues. Germline V gene sequence: CDR1 SGHTA, CDR2 FQGNSA. V dropped 5 bases and J dropped 3; count of bases not matched to a gene: 10. Here the CDR3 reads CASSKGAGEYYEQYF. CDR3 nucleotide sequence: TGTGCCAGCAGCAAGGGGGCAGGAGAGTACTACGAGCAGTACTTC.

This clonotype has a handful of counts. This rearrangement joins TRBV6-4 to TRBJ2-6; 7 nucleotides match TRBD1. The germline gives CDR1 MRHNA, CDR2 SNTAGT. J was trimmed by 4 bases and V by 8 bases; bases with no gene match: 8. The CDR3 consists of 15 residues. This CDR3 reads CASSRQGGGANVLTF. CDR3 in DNA: TGTGCCAGCTCCAGACAGGGCGGCGGGGCCAACGTCCTGACTTTC.

The table lists this clonotype with a few counts. The rearrangement links TRBV20-1 to TRBJ1-5; D unclear. CDR1 is DFQATT and CDR2 is SNEGSKA in the germline V gene (reference sequence). This CDR3 is 14 amino acids long. Between the trimmed V and J ends, which lost 3 bases and 3 bases, there was a span of 12 bases. As DNA, the CDR3 is TGCAGTGCTAGTCGTGCGCGGGTCAATCAGCCCCAGCATTTT. This translates into CSASRARVNQPQHF.

The chain has TRBV20-1 and TRBJ2-7; the D gene could be TRBD1 or TRBD2 (5 bases each). V was trimmed by 5 bases and J by 6 bases, leaving 23 bases between them. CDR1 and CDR2 from the germline V gene are DFQATT and SNEGSKA (reference sequence). CDR3 length: 15 amino acids. This CDR3 reads CSARGTRGEELEQYF. The CDR3 DNA sequence: TGCAGTGCTCGTGGGACCCGGGGTGAAGAGCTCGAGCAGTACTTC.

This rearrangement joins TRBV6-5 to TRBJ2-2; a possible D gene is TRBD1 (5 bases). Looked up from germline, CDR1 is MNHEY and CDR2 is SVGAGI. This CDR3 has 13 residues. The V and J ends lost 10 bases and 0 bases respectively, with 9 bases between them. CDR3 in amino acids: CAIRQTNTGELFF. CDR3 coding DNA: TGTGCCATCCGACAGACGAACACCGGGGAGCTGTTTTTT.

The V gene is TRBV20-1, the J gene TRBJ2-7; no clear D. This CDR3 contains 14 residues. CDR1 is DFQATT and CDR2 is SNEGSKA in the germline V gene (reference sequence). The germline V and J ends were trimmed by 0 bases and 0 bases, with 9 bases remaining between them. CDR3 amino acids: CSAREAGGSYEQYF. The DNA of the CDR3 is TGCAGTGCTAGAGAGGCAGGCGGCTCCTACGAGCAGTACTTC.

The chain recombines TRBV5-5 with TRBJ2-3; the D is unclear. Trimming stripped 1 base from V and 5 bases from J, with 11 bases between. The germline V gene encodes CDR1 SGHKS and CDR2 YYEKEE (reference sequence). This CDR3 has 14 residues. CDR3: CASSLLSEEDTQYF. The CDR3 DNA is TGTGCCAGCAGCTTGCTTAGTGAGGAAGATACGCAGTATTTT.

This clonotype was detected many times. V is TRBV10-1 and J is TRBJ2-1; 7 nucleotides agree with TRBD2. Trimming took 3 bases from V and 0 from J; bases not matched to a gene: 11. Germline V CDR1 and CDR2: WNHNN, SYGVQD (reference sequence). The length of the CDR3 is 18 residues. DNA of the CDR3: TGCGCCAGCAGTGATGCGGGGGACCGACCTGGCTCCTACAATGAGCAGTTCTTC. This codes for CASSDAGDRPGSYNEQFF.

This clonotype was seen more than once but under ten times. This chain uses TRBV6-5 with TRBJ1-2, with TRBD1 matching over 9 bases. CDR3 length: 14 residues. The junction had 6 bases not matched to a gene; V was cut back by 6 bases and J by 4 bases. Germline CDR1 and CDR2: MNHEY and SVGAGI. The CDR3 DNA sequence: TGTGCCAGCAGACACAGGGGGCGAGGCTATGGCTACACCTTC. Protein sequence: CASRHRGRGYGYTF.

This chain joins TRBV28 and TRBJ1-6; tentative D call: TRBD1 (6 bases). Trimming pared 5 bases from V and 14 bases from J, leaving 10 bases between. Germline V CDR1 and CDR2: MDHEN, SYDVKM. The CDR3 is 11 amino acids. CDR3 nucleotide sequence: TGTGCCAGCAGTGACAGGCTAACCCTCCACTTT. Translated, it gives CASSDRLTLHF.

The table lists this clonotype with a few counts. This chain links TRBV12-3 or TRBV12-4 with TRBJ2-1; no reliable D call. CDR3 length: 15 amino acids. V lost 6 bases and J 9 bases, leaving 21 bases between the germline ends. The CDR3 loop is CASSPARVAFGEQFF. CDR3 DNA sequence: TGTGCCAGCAGCCCCGCTAGGGTCGCCTTTGGTGAGCAGTTCTTC.

This chain uses TRBV6-5 with TRBJ2-3; weak D call: TRBD1 (5 bases). Trimming removed 0 bases from V and 0 bases from J, with 16 bases in between. The germline CDR1 and CDR2 sequences are MNHEY and SVGAGI. The CDR3 has 18 amino acids. CDR3 nucleotide sequence: TGTGCCAGCAGTTACTCGAGCCGACAGACGACTAGCACAGATACGCAGTATTTT. This encodes CASSYSSRQTTSTDTQYF.

This clonotype was detected only a few times. The J gene is TRBJ2-3, the V gene TRBV5-1; D tentatively reads TRBD1 or TRBD2 (5 bases each). Germline CDR1 reads SGHRS; CDR2 reads YFSETQ. This CDR3 spans 16 amino acids. V lost 5 bases, J lost 2 bases, and 18 bases lay in between. The CDR3 reads CASRQGTLEYTDTQYF. The CDR3 DNA sequence: TGCGCCAGCAGACAAGGGACGTTGGAATACACAGATACGCAGTATTTT.

The gene calls are TRBV12-3 or TRBV12-4 and TRBJ2-3, with D possibly being TRBD2 (5 bases). This CDR3 is 15 amino acids long. V gave up 8 bases and J gave up 3 bases, with 18 bases separating them. In nucleotides, the CDR3 is TGTGCCAGCTCAGGAGGTTGGGCGCCGACAGATACGCAGTATTTT. Translating gives CASSGGWAPTDTQYF.

This chain connects TRBV13 to TRBJ2-3, with TRBD2 identical over 16 bases. The CDR3 consists of 19 residues. V lost 5 bases, J lost 6 bases, and 14 bases stayed unmatched. Germline V gene data show CDR1 as PRHDT and CDR2 as FYEKMQ (reference sequence). CDR3 sequence reads: CASSHGTSGGATQRDTQYF. The CDR3 DNA reads TGTGCCAGCAGCCACGGGACTAGCGGGGGGGCCACTCAGAGGGATACGCAGTATTTT.

The table lists this clonotype with a few counts. V is TRBV9 and J is TRBJ2-1; 8 bases line up with TRBD2. The length of the CDR3 is 16 residues. In germline, CDR1 is SGDLS, CDR2 YYNGEE. V lost 0 bases and J lost 7; bases outside the gene matches: 9. This CDR3 reads CASSVDGRGGFNEQFF. CDR3 in DNA: TGTGCCAGCAGCGTAGATGGTCGCGGGGGGTTTAATGAGCAGTTCTTC.

A few counts support this clonotype. V and J are TRBV6-6 and TRBJ2-7; 8 bases fit TRBD1. This CDR3 is built from 14 residues. Unmatched junction bases numbered 8, after V lost 2 bases and J lost 8 bases. Germline CDR1 and CDR2: MNHNY and SVGAGI (reference sequence). CDR3 protein: CASSYDRTGLQQYF. Here the CDR3 DNA reads TGTGCCAGCAGTTACGATAGGACAGGGCTACAGCAGTACTTC.

This clonotype was counted a single time. This sequence joins TRBV6-5 and TRBJ2-7; no clear D gene. The germline V gene has CDR1 MNHEY and CDR2 SVGAGI. V was shortened by 0 bases and J by 3 bases, with 9 bases between the two germline ends. CDR3 length: 14 residues. DNA for the CDR3: TGTGCCAGCAGTTACTCGGCAGGTAACTACGAGCAGTACTTC. Translated: CASSYSAGNYEQYF.

This clonotype has just a few counts. This chain uses TRBV27 with TRBJ2-7, with D perhaps given as TRBD1 or TRBD2 (5 bases each). Germline values: CDR1 MNHEY, CDR2 SMNVEV (reference sequence). Between the trimmed V and J ends, which lost 4 bases and 5 bases, there was a span of 18 bases. CDR3 length equals 15 residues. The CDR3 here is CASSSGTRIMDEQYF. The CDR3 DNA follows: TGTGCCAGCAGTTCCGGGACGCGGATCATGGACGAGCAGTACTTC.

This clonotype has only a few counts. J is TRBJ1-6 and V is TRBV3-1; the D gene is possibly TRBD1 (6 bases). CDR3 size: 14 residues. Germline V gives CDR1 LGHDT, CDR2 YNNKEL (reference sequence). V was cut by 3 bases and J by 6 bases, with 9 bases left in between. CDR3 sequence reads: CASSQRDTNSPLHF. DNA for the CDR3: TGTGCCAGCAGCCAGAGGGACACTAATTCACCCCTCCACTTT.